Here is one TCR beta chain with its context. Other DNA sequences in this specimen translate into the identical CDR3. Produced via immunoSEQ multiplex PCR; TCRdb's table is partial and in-frame only. The repertoire consists of 150,000 to 200,000 clones, with approximately 88% occurring once and the leading ten covering roughly 7%. Germline V gives CDR1 MNHEY, CDR2 SMNVEV (reference sequence). J lost 2 bases, V lost 4 bases, and 3 bases had no gene match. The CDR3 extends over 14 amino acids. The sample originates from a study of cytomegalovirus exposure and HLA in healthy donors. Specimen: PBMCs. The sequence came from a man between 18 and 29 years old in good health and CMV-seropositive. The chain uses TRBV27 and TRBJ2-7; 9 nucleotides align to TRBD1. CDR3 nucleotides: TGTGCCAGCAGTTCGGGACAGGGCCCCTACGAGCAGTACTTC. It is translated as CASSSGQGPYEQYF.